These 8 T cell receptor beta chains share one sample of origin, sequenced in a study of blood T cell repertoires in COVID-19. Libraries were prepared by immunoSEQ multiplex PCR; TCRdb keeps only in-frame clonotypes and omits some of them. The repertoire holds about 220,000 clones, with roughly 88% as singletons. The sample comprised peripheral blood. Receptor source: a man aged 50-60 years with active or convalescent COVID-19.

DNA of the CDR3: TGTGCCAGCAGTGAAGCGGGGACTATTACCACTTACTATGGCTACACCTTC. Encoded protein: CASSEAGTITTYYGYTF. The chain has TRBV2 and TRBJ1-2, with D possibly being TRBD1 (5 bases). Trimming pared 0 bases from V and 3 bases from J, leaving 17 bases between. The CDR3 loop spans 17 amino acids. Per the germline V gene, CDR1 is SNHLY and CDR2 is FYNNEI.

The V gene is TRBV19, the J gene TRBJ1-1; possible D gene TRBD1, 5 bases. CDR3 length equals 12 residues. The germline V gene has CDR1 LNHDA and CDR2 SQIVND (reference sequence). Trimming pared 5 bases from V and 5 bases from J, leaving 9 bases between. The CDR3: CASSYGGTEAFF. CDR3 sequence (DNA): TGTGCCAGTAGTTACGGGGGAACTGAAGCTTTCTTT.

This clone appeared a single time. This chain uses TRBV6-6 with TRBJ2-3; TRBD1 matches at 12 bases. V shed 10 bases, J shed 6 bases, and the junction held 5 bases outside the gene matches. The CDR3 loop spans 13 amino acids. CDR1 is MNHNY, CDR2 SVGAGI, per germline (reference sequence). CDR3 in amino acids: CATRDRGRDTQYF. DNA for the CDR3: TGTGCCACCCGGGACAGGGGGCGTGATACGCAGTATTTT.

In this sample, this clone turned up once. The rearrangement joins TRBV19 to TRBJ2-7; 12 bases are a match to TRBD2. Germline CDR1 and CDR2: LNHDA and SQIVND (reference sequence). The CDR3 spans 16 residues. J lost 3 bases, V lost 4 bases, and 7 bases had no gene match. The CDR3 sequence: CASSKGLAGDNYEQYF. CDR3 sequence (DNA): TGTGCCAGTAGTAAGGGACTAGCGGGCGACAACTACGAGCAGTACTTC.

As DNA, the CDR3 is TGCGCCAGCAGCGGGACAGGGGGTGGCAATCAGCCCCAGCATTTT. Translating gives CASSGTGGGNQPQHF. The J gene is TRBJ1-5, the V gene TRBV5-1; 11 bases match TRBD1. In germline, CDR1 is SGHRS, CDR2 YFSETQ. The V and J ends lost 4 bases and 2 bases, in that order; junction bases with no gene match: 2. There are 15 residues in the CDR3.

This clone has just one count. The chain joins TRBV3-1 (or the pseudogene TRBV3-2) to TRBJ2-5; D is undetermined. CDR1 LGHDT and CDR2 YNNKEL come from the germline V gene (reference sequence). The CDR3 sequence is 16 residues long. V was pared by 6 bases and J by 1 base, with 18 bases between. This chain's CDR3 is CASSSPLTVPQETQYF. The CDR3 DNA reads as TGTGCCAGCAGTTCACCCCTTACGGTCCCCCAAGAGACCCAGTACTTC.

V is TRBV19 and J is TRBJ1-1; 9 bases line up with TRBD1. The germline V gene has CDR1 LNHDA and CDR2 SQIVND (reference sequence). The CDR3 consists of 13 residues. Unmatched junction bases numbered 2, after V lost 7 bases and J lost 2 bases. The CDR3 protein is CASITGGNTEAFF. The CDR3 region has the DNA TGTGCCAGTATCACAGGGGGCAACACTGAAGCTTTCTTT. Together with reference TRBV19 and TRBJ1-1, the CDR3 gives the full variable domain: DGGITQSPKYLFRKEGQNVTLSCEQNLNHDAMYWYRQDPGQGLRLIYYSQIVNDFQKGDIAEGYSVSREKKESFPLTVTSAQKNPTAFYLCASITGGNTEAFFGQGTRLTVV.

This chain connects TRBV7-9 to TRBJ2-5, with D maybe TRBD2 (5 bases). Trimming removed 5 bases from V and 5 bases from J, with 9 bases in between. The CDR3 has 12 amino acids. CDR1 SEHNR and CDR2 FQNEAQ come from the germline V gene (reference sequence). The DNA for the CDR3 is TGTGCCAGCAGCGGAGGCCGGGAGACCCAGTACTTC. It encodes CASSGGRETQYF.